A selection of T cell receptor beta chains follows, all from one sample in a study of follicular helper T cells after annual influenza vaccination. The repertoire was sequenced with immunoSEQ multiplex PCR; TCRdb's copy has only in-frame clones and lacks some. The sample has more than 10,000 clones; around 82% are singletons. The sample in question was CXCR5- memory CD4+ T cells sorted from blood, obtained on the day of influenza vaccination. These receptors all come from an adult who received the influenza vaccine. Both conserved end residues are part of each CDR3. Each record gives: J gene, V gene, D gene, clone size, CDR3 DNA, CDR3 protein. D genes are given only for firm matches. Clone size is shown for a subset of rows, as once, few, many or a class of expanded clone.

>TRBJ2-7|TRBV7-8|-|-
TGTGCCAGCAGCTTAGCGCTCACATCCTACGAGCAGTACTTC
CASSLALTSYEQYF
>TRBJ2-1|TRBV6-1|-|-
TGTGCCAGCATTTATCCGGGCAATGAGCAGTTCTTC
CASIYPGNEQFF
>TRBJ1-2|TRBV7-9|-|-
TGTGCCAGCAGCCCAAAGGGGGGGAACTATGGCTACACCTTC
CASSPKGGNYGYTF
>TRBJ2-2|TRBV18|-|few
TGTGCCAGCTCACCACCGAATACGAACACCGGGGAGCTGTTTTTT
CASSPPNTNTGELFF
>TRBJ1-2|TRBV13|-|-
TGTGCCAGCAGCCCGGGGACAAGCGCTAACTATGGCTACACCTTC
CASSPGTSANYGYTF
>TRBJ2-7|TRBV5-1|-|-
TGCGCCAGCAGCTTGGAGGGTGTCACTACCGGAGCCTTC
CASSLEGVTTGAF
>TRBJ1-4|TRBV6-5|-|-
TGTGCCAGTAGCCGGGACGGAAATGAAAAACTGTTTTTT
CASSRDGNEKLFF
>TRBJ2-3|TRBV4-3|-|-
TGCGCCAGCAGCCAAGCGGGGGTGCTTACAGATACGCAGTATTTT
CASSQAGVLTDTQYF
>TRBJ1-5|TRBV19|-|few
TGTGCCAGTAGTATGTTTCCAGCTAGCAATCAGCCCCAGCATTTT
CASSMFPASNQPQHF
>TRBJ2-5|TRBV10-2|TRBD1|-
TGCGCCAGCAGTGGACAGGGGCAAGAGACCCAGTACTTC
CASSGQGQETQYF
>TRBJ1-3|TRBV19|-|-
TGTGCCACCATGGTCCAGCAGAGCCCTATTGGAAACACCATATATTTT
CATMVQQSPIGNTIYF
>TRBJ2-5|TRBV18|-|once
TGTGCCAGCTCACCCCAAGAGACCCAGTACTTC
CASSPQETQYF
>TRBJ2-7|TRBV5-4|-|-
TGTGCCAGCAGCGACGAATTTGGGTCAGGGAGATTTAACTACGAGCAGTACTTC
CASSDEFGSGRFNYEQYF
>TRBJ2-7|TRBV6-6|-|-
TGTGCCACTTGGGGGCGAGGCTACGAGCAGTACTTC
CATWGRGYEQYF
>TRBJ1-2|TRBV10-3|TRBD1|-
TGTGCCATCAGTGACCCGGGGCAGGGGGTGAGTGGCTACACCTTC
CAISDPGQGVSGYTF
>TRBJ1-5|TRBV2|-|few
TGTGCCAGCAGTGTTACCAGAGATCAGCCCCAGCATTTT
CASSVTRDQPQHF
>TRBJ2-2|TRBV7-8|TRBD2|-
TGTGCCAGCAGCCCACTAGCGGGCACCGGGGAGCTGTTTTTT
CASSPLAGTGELFF
>TRBJ2-3|TRBV21-1|-|-
TGTGCCAGCAGCAAAGCGCGGGGACCAGGGCCAGATACGCAGTATTTT
CASSKARGPGPDTQYF
>TRBJ2-2|TRBV5-1|-|-
TGCGCCAGCAGCTTAGCCCACACCGGGGAGCTGTTTTTT
CASSLAHTGELFF
>TRBJ1-2|TRBV25-1|-|few
TGTGCCAGCAGTGAATCACAGGGCTATGGCTACACCTTC
CASSESQGYGYTF
>TRBJ1-2|TRBV28|TRBD1|-
TGTGCCAGCAGCCGGGACAGGGGGCTCTACGACTATGGCTACACCTTC
CASSRDRGLYDYGYTF
>TRBJ2-7|TRBV20-1|-|-
TGCAGTGCTAATGTGTACGAGCAGTACTTC
CSANVYEQYF
>TRBJ2-5|TRBV5-1|-|-
TGCGCCAGCAGCTTGGACAAGCCGGAGACCCAGTACTTC
CASSLDKPETQYF
>TRBJ1-5|TRBV25-1|-|-
TGTGCCAGCAGTGAAGGCAGGGGTAGCAATCAGCCCCAGCATTTT
CASSEGRGSNQPQHF
>TRBJ2-3|TRBV4-3|TRBD1|few
TGCGCCAGCAGCCCGGGACAGGGTGCAGATACGCAGTATTTT
CASSPGQGADTQYF
>TRBJ1-2|TRBV6-5|-|-
TGTGCCAGCAGAGCGCCAGGGCATACTAACTATGGCTACACCTTC
CASRAPGHTNYGYTF
>TRBJ2-7|TRBV4-1|-|-
TGCGCCAGCAGCCAAGAACACAACAGGGCCTTCCATCGGGAGCAGTACTTC
CASSQEHNRAFHREQYF
>TRBJ1-5|TRBV19|-|few
TGTGCCTCTACACCCTGGGGGCCCAATCAGCCCCAGCATTTT
CASTPWGPNQPQHF
>TRBJ2-7|TRBV18|-|-
TGTGCCAGCTCACCACCTCGGGCCTATGGCTCCTACGAGCAGTACTTC
CASSPPRAYGSYEQYF
>TRBJ1-6|TRBV5-5|-|-
TGTGCCAGCAGCTTGAATTTTGGGGGATCACCCCTCCACTTT
CASSLNFGGSPLHF
>TRBJ2-7|TRBV4-2|TRBD1|-
TGTGCCAGCAGCCGGGGACAGGGAGATGGCGAGCAGTACTTC
CASSRGQGDGEQYF
>TRBJ2-1|TRBV19|-|-
TGTGCCAGTACCGAAACAGGGTCGTCCTACAATGAGCAGTTCTTC
CASTETGSSYNEQFF
>TRBJ1-1|TRBV29-1|-|-
TGCAGCGTTGACCGGGGGTCCACTGAAGCTTTCTTT
CSVDRGSTEAFF
>TRBJ1-2|TRBV9|TRBD1|few
TGTGCCAGCAGCGCCCGGGACAGGGGAATCAGCTACACCTTC
CASSARDRGISYTF
>TRBJ2-3|TRBV27|TRBD2|-
TGTGCCAGCAGTTCCCTAGCGGGGGCTAGCACAGATACGCAGTATTTT
CASSSLAGASTDTQYF
>TRBJ2-3|TRBV4-3|TRBD2|-
TGCGCCAGCAGCCAAGATCTGGCGGGGGGCACAGATACGCAGTATTTT
CASSQDLAGGTDTQYF
>TRBJ1-1|TRBV7-2|-|-
TGTGCCAGCAGCTTCGGACCTCCCCCGGGGTCTGAAGCTTTCTTT
CASSFGPPPGSEAFF
>TRBJ2-7|TRBV7-6|-|-
TGTGCCAGCAGCTTAGTTTCCTACGAGCAGTACTTC
CASSLVSYEQYF
>TRBJ2-1|TRBV9|TRBD1|-
TGTGCCAGCAGCCCGACCGGGACAGAGAATGAGCAGTTCTTC
CASSPTGTENEQFF
>TRBJ2-3|TRBV7-2|TRBD2|-
TGTGCCAGCAGCCGGACTAGCGGGGGGGCGAAAGATACGCAGTATTTT
CASSRTSGGAKDTQYF